This is a list of T cell receptor beta chains from one sample in a study of cytomegalovirus exposure and HLA in healthy donors. Produced via immunoSEQ multiplex PCR; TCRdb's table is partial and in-frame only. The sample lists tens of thousands of clones, just under 80% occurring once. Material: PBMCs. The source of these receptors is a male donor in good health and CMV-seropositive. Each CDR3 is given with its conserved first and last residue. D genes are given only for firm matches. Clone size is stated in some rows and not others, as once, few, many or a class when expanded.

V	J	D	size	CDR3	DNA
TRBV10-1	TRBJ1-1	.	few	CASSEEVRTEAFF	TGCGCCAGCAGTGAGGAGGTGCGTACTGAAGCTTTCTTT
TRBV29-1	TRBJ2-4	.	.	CSVGRGNIQYF	TGCAGCGTTGGACGGGGTAACATTCAGTACTTC
TRBV25-1	TRBJ2-3	.	once	CASSETRGSTQYF	TGTGCCAGCAGTGAAACCAGGGGCTCTACGCAGTATTTT
TRBV27	TRBJ1-1	.	few	CASSLRGLSTEAFF	TGTGCCAGCAGTTTACGGGGTCTTAGTACTGAAGCTTTCTTT
TRBV27	TRBJ1-1	TRBD1	.	CASLDRASTEAFF	TGTGCCAGCCTTGACAGGGCGAGCACTGAAGCTTTCTTT
TRBV5-6	TRBJ2-1	TRBD2	.	CASSYGHGRLSYNEQFF	TGTGCCAGCAGCTACGGACACGGGAGGTTGTCCTACAATGAGCAGTTCTTC
TRBV28	TRBJ2-3	TRBD2	.	CASSLTGTSDEDTQYF	TGTGCCAGCAGCCTAACAGGGACTAGCGATGAAGATACGCAGTATTTT
TRBV2	TRBJ1-5	TRBD1	.	CASSLGQGMFQPQHF	TGTGCCAGCAGCCTGGGACAGGGAATGTTTCAGCCCCAGCATTTT
TRBV7-6	TRBJ2-1	.	.	CASSLAIYNEQFF	TGTGCCAGCAGCTTAGCTATATACAATGAGCAGTTCTTC
TRBV6-1	TRBJ2-7	TRBD1	once	CASSNRDRAYEQYF	TGTGCCAGCAGCAACCGGGACAGGGCCTACGAGCAGTACTTC
TRBV28	TRBJ1-2	.	.	CASSLPILSDYGYTF	TGTGCCAGCAGTCTCCCGATCCTATCGGACTATGGCTACACCTTC
TRBV5-6	TRBJ2-7	.	.	CASSSELLSSYEQYF	TGTGCCAGCAGCTCGGAACTACTTAGCTCCTACGAGCAGTACTTC
TRBV10-3	TRBJ1-1	TRBD1	few	CAISESTGEREAFF	TGTGCCATCAGTGAGTCGACAGGGGAGAGAGAAGCTTTCTTT
TRBV30	TRBJ1-6	.	.	CAWSITGNSPLHF	TGTGCCTGGAGTATCACAGGGAACTCACCCCTCCACTTT
TRBV7-9	TRBJ1-1	.	.	CASSLGVPGVGTEAFF	TGTGCCAGCAGCTTGGGGGTCCCAGGGGTAGGCACTGAAGCTTTCTTT